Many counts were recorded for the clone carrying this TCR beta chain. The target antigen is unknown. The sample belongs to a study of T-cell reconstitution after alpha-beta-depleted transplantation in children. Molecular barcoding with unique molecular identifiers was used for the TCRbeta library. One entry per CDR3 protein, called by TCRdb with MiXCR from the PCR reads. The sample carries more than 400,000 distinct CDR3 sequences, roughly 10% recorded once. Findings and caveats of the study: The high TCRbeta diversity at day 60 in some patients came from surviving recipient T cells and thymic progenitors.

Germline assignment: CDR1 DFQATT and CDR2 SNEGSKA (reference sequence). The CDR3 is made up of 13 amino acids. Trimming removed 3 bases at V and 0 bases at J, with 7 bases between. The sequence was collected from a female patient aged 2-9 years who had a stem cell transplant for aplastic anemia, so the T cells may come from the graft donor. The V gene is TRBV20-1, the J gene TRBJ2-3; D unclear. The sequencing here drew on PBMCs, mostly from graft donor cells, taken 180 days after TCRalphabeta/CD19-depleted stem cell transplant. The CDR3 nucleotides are TGCAGTGCTAGCTCCGGGAGCACAGATACGCAGTATTTT. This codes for CSASSGSTDTQYF.